This TCR beta chain emerged from a study of CD8+ T cells in alopecia areata. Looking at the study overall: For 6 to 18 months, tofacitinib was taken, and 6 months off drug followed. Study outcomes and limitations: Normal skin's resident alphabeta T cells are also sequenced in scalp samples.

This clone was found a few times. Its cognate antigen is unknown. The same CDR3 can be traced to other DNA sequences in this sample. Trimming removed 0 bases at V and 4 bases at J, with 9 bases between. Germline values: CDR1 SGHAT, CDR2 FQNNGV. The CDR3 consists of 15 residues. RNA was isolated and reverse transcribed to cDNA, the sequencing template. Measured with immunoSEQ multiplex PCR; TCRdb has only the in-frame clones, and not every one. The sample yields more than 150,000 clones, approximately 56% seen once. The source of this sequence is a human donor with alopecia areata. The chain carries TRBV11-2 and TRBJ2-2; D tentatively reads TRBD1 or TRBD2 (6 bases each). Source: CD4+ T cells sorted from blood, taken at week 0. This CDR3 reads CASSLDRGGTGELFF. DNA of the CDR3: TGTGCCAGCAGCTTAGACAGGGGAGGCACCGGGGAGCTGTTTTTT.